A single sample gave rise to the 9 T cell receptor beta chains below, sequenced in a study of T cells after somatic rescue of genetic block. Only in-frame clones appear in the TCRdb table, and some are missing; sequencing was by immunoSEQ multiplex PCR. The profile covers over 95,000 clones, with just over 90% appearing a single time and approximately 1.5% taken by the ten largest. Specimen: peripheral blood mononuclear cells (PBMCs). These receptors were collected from a woman between 18 and 29 years old.

The V and J genes are TRBV23-1 and TRBJ2-7; 7 bases fit TRBD1. TRBV23-1 qualifies as an ORF whose function is uncertain. The CDR3 has 13 amino acids. Trimming removed 6 bases from V and 3 bases from J; junction bases left unmatched: 5. As DNA, the CDR3 is TGCGCCAGCAGCATTCGGGACAGCTACGAGCAGTACTTC. Translating it yields CASSIRDSYEQYF.

V gene TRBV6-1 combines with J gene TRBJ1-1; D is perhaps TRBD1 (6 bases). The V gene lost 3 bases and the J gene lost 5 bases, with 19 bases spanning the gap. The CDR3 has 16 amino acids. Germline CDR1 reads MNHNS; CDR2 reads SASEGT. The CDR3 coding sequence is TGTGCCAGCAGTGAGGACAGCCTACTCTTTGGGACTGAAGCTTTCTTT. As protein: CASSEDSLLFGTEAFF.

CDR3 loop: CASSYGQGAYIQYF. The DNA of the CDR3 is TGTGCCAGCAGCTACGGACAGGGGGCTTACATTCAGTACTTC. The chain employs TRBV11-2 and TRBJ2-4; 11 positions agree with TRBD1. Unmatched junction bases numbered 4, after V lost 4 bases and J lost 8 bases. From germline, CDR1 is SGHAT and CDR2 FQNNGV. This CDR3 is 14 amino acids long.

This sequence joins TRBV5-4 and TRBJ2-7; 7 positions match TRBD2. Trimming took 4 bases from V and 0 from J; bases not matched to a gene: 7. Germline V CDR1 and CDR2: SGHNT, YYREEE (reference sequence). This CDR3 spans 15 amino acids. CDR3 region: CASSTGGLGSYEQYF. CDR3 DNA: TGTGCCAGCAGCACGGGGGGACTGGGCTCCTACGAGCAGTACTTC.

This clone showed up just once. DNA of the CDR3: TGTGCCAGCAGTTTCGCCGGGACTAGCTTAGAGACCCAGTACTTC. It codes for CASSFAGTSLETQYF. This chain joins TRBV7-2 and TRBJ2-5, with 9 nucleotides matching TRBD2. The germline gives CDR1 SGHTA, CDR2 FQGNSA. Trimming removed 6 bases from V and 4 bases from J; junction bases left unmatched: 9. The length of the CDR3 is 15 residues.

The rearrangement joins TRBV7-8 to TRBJ1-1; D is ambiguous. CDR3 length: 13 amino acids. CDR1 and CDR2 (germline): SGHVS, FQNEAQ. Trimming pared 2 bases from V and 4 bases from J, leaving 8 bases between. CDR3 residues: CASSLSWGTEAFF. CDR3 DNA sequence: TGTGCCAGCAGCTTATCTTGGGGCACTGAAGCTTTCTTT.

J is TRBJ2-1 and V is TRBV5-1; D is tentatively TRBD1 or TRBD2 (5 bases each). Looked up from germline, CDR1 is SGHRS and CDR2 is YFSETQ. Trimming took 5 bases from V and 5 from J, leaving 20 bases between them. The CDR3 extends over 16 amino acids. CDR3 sequence reads: CASSSLSGTPNNEQFF. The CDR3 coding sequence is TGCGCCAGCAGTTCGCTTTCAGGGACCCCCAACAATGAGCAGTTCTTC.

The rearrangement uses TRBV27 and TRBJ1-6; D gene ambiguous. The CDR3 is made up of 13 amino acids. Trimming removed 5 bases at V and 4 bases at J, with 6 bases between. CDR1 and CDR2 from the germline V gene are MNHEY and SMNVEV (reference sequence). The CDR3 spells CASSQKYNSPLHF. CDR3 sequence (DNA): TGTGCCAGCAGTCAGAAATATAATTCACCCCTCCACTTT.

The rearrangement links TRBV28 to TRBJ1-2, with 7 bases aligning to TRBD1. The CDR3 contains 14 residues. The germline V gene encodes CDR1 MDHEN and CDR2 SYDVKM. Germline trimming cut 4 bases from V and 3 bases from J; bases unmatched to any gene: 5. This chain's CDR3 is CASSSGTEYYGYTF. The CDR3 DNA sequence: TGTGCCAGCAGTTCCGGGACAGAATACTATGGCTACACCTTC.